The 5 T cell receptor beta chains below all came from one sample that was sequenced in a study of blood T cells in healthy people across ages. The second PCR ran about 6 to 12 cycles with a sample-barcoded 5' primer and J-beta primers. TCRdb re-derived calls from the 5' RACE reads in MiXCR, one entry per CDR3 protein. This sample has around 780,000 distinct CDR3 sequences, with more than 50% found just once. Sequences were obtained from blood. The source is a man aged 40-49 years in good health.

This sequence joins TRBV7-9 and TRBJ2-7; D gene unclear. V lost 5 bases, J lost 2 bases, and 7 bases lay in between. The CDR3 totals 12 residues. Germline V gives CDR1 SEHNR, CDR2 FQNEAQ (reference sequence). Written as DNA, the CDR3 is TGTGCCAGCAGCCAAATAACCTACGAGCAGTACTTC. This encodes CASSQITYEQYF. The full variable domain, rest sourced from reference TRBV7-9 and TRBJ2-7, is DTGVSQNPRHKITKRGQNVTFRCDPISEHNRLYWYRQTLGQGPEFLTYFQNEAQLEKSRLLSDRFSAERPKGSFSTLEIQRTEQGDSAMYLCASSQITYEQYFGPGTRLTVT.

This clonotype was seen repeatedly, ten times or more. The V and J genes are TRBV7-2 and TRBJ2-1; no clear D gene. V lost 0 bases and J 3 bases, leaving 6 bases between the germline ends. Germline values: CDR1 SGHTA, CDR2 FQGNSA. The CDR3 extends over 14 amino acids. The CDR3 DNA sequence: TGTGCCAGCAGCTTAGCGGGCCGCTACAATGAGCAGTTCTTC. Amino acids: CASSLAGRYNEQFF.

This chain joins TRBV28 and TRBJ2-6; D is undetermined. The CDR3 totals 15 residues. The V end was cut by 4 bases, the J end by 0 bases, with 7 bases between. Germline V CDR1 and CDR2: MDHEN, SYDVKM. In DNA form, the CDR3 reads TGTGCCAGCAGTTGTGAAGGCTCTGGGGCCAACGTCCTGACTTTC. It codes for CASSCEGSGANVLTF.

The V call is TRBV28, the J call TRBJ2-7, with D possibly being TRBD1 (6 bases). The germline V and J ends were trimmed by 4 bases and 3 bases, with 10 bases remaining between them. The CDR3 sequence is 13 residues long. Per germline, CDR1 MDHEN and CDR2 SYDVKM. DNA for the CDR3: TGTGCCAGCAGTTCGTCAGGGGACTACGAGCAGTACTTC. Translating gives CASSSSGDYEQYF.

The chain joins TRBV5-5 to TRBJ2-3, with D tentatively TRBD1 (6 bases). V shed 2 bases and J shed 0 bases, with 13 bases lying between them. Germline assignment: CDR1 SGHKS and CDR2 YYEKEE (reference sequence). This CDR3 spans 16 amino acids. DNA for the CDR3: TGTGCCAGCAGCTTCGGACAGAACCCTAGCACAGATACGCAGTATTTT. Its translation is CASSFGQNPSTDTQYF.